This entry lists 28 T cell receptor beta chains sequenced from one sample in a study of T cell responses to AZD1222 COVID-19 vaccine. Method: immunoSEQ multiplex PCR; TCRdb's copy keeps in-frame clones and lacks some. The sample has 70,000 or so clones, roughly 87% seen once; the top ten hold about 25%. The sequencing used peripheral blood, collected on day 0 of AZD1222 vaccination. These receptors were taken from an adult in good health.

The V call is TRBV27, the J call TRBJ1-5, with 8 bases identical to TRBD1. V dropped 5 bases and J dropped 7; count of bases not matched to a gene: 7. CDR3 length equals 14 residues. The germline V gene has CDR1 MNHEY and CDR2 SMNVEV (reference sequence). The CDR3 here is CASSLQGGGQPQHF. The CDR3 nucleotides read TGTGCCAGCAGTCTACAGGGGGGAGGGCAGCCCCAGCATTTT.

This clone has just one count. The chain combines TRBV30 with TRBJ1-1; D remains ambiguous. The germline CDR1 and CDR2 sequences are GTSNPN and SVGIG (reference sequence). V lost 1 base to trimming and J lost 2 bases, with 5 bases between them. This CDR3 contains 12 residues. The CDR3 region is CAWSELNTEAFF. For the CDR3, the DNA is TGTGCCTGGAGTGAGTTAAACACTGAAGCTTTCTTT.

The chain links TRBV14 to TRBJ2-5; a weak D match, TRBD2 (5 bases). The V gene's germline CDR1 is SGHDN and CDR2 FVKESK. Trimming stripped 4 bases from V and 2 bases from J, with 11 bases between. The CDR3 contains 14 residues. The CDR3 DNA reads as TGTGCCAGCAGCCCGGGGTACATACAAGAGACCCAGTACTTC. This translates into CASSPGYIQETQYF.

This clone was detected a few times. The rearrangement uses TRBV4-1 and TRBJ2-2; the D is unclear. V lost 3 bases and J lost 0, with 5 bases in between. CDR1 is MGHRA, CDR2 YSYEKL, per germline. The CDR3 has 14 amino acids. This CDR3 is CASSQIANTGELFF. The CDR3, as DNA: TGCGCCAGCAGCCAGATAGCGAACACCGGGGAGCTGTTTTTT.

This chain joins TRBV18 and TRBJ1-2, with 10 positions matching TRBD1. Germline values: CDR1 KGHSH, CDR2 LQKENI. The CDR3 consists of 16 residues. J gave up 8 bases and V 3 bases, and 12 bases lay outside the gene matches. CDR3 residues: CASSPVETGGAQGYTF. CDR3 DNA sequence: TGTGCCAGCTCACCGGTAGAGACAGGGGGCGCCCAAGGCTACACCTTC.

The chain couples TRBV7-7 to TRBJ2-3; 8 bases line up with TRBD1. Germline V CDR1 and CDR2: SSHAT, FNYEAQ (reference sequence). The CDR3 is 16 residues long. V was pared by 5 bases and J by 0 bases, with 7 bases of the junction left unmatched. CDR3 nucleotide sequence: TGTGCCAGCAGCCCCGGGTGGACAGGGAGCACAGATACGCAGTATTTT. Its translation is CASSPGWTGSTDTQYF. Looking up the rest from reference TRBV7-7 and TRBJ2-3 gives the full variable domain: GAGVSQSPRYKVTKRGQDVTLRCDPISSHATLYWYQQALGQGPEFLTYFNYEAQPDKSGLPSDRFSAERPEGSISTLTIQRTEQRDSAMYRCASSPGWTGSTDTQYFGPGTRLTVL.

CDR3: CSVHGGTSSYNEQFF. The DNA of the CDR3 is TGCAGCGTTCACGGGGGGACGAGCTCCTACAATGAGCAGTTCTTC. The chain uses TRBV29-1 and TRBJ2-1, with TRBD2 identical over 7 bases. In germline, CDR1 is SQVTM, CDR2 ANQGSEA. Losses at the gene ends were 5 bases for V and 0 bases for J; bases not matched to a gene: 7. The CDR3 spans 15 residues.

The sample holds a few counts of this clone. Here the CDR3 reads CASSEGLAAETQYF. CDR3 DNA: TGCGCCAGCAGTGAGGGACTAGCGGCGGAGACCCAGTACTTC. V is TRBV10-1 and J is TRBJ2-5; 10 positions match TRBD2. This CDR3 is built from 14 residues. The germline V gene has CDR1 WNHNN and CDR2 SYGVQD (reference sequence). V lost 2 bases to trimming and J lost 5 bases; unmatched junction nucleotides: 2.

The chain uses TRBV7-9 and TRBJ2-7; D uncertain. CDR3 length: 11 amino acids. CDR1 SEHNR and CDR2 FQNEAQ come from the germline V gene (reference sequence). Trimming left V 5 bases short and J 2 bases short, with 4 bases between. CDR3 sequence: CASSPTYEQYF. The CDR3 nucleotides are TGTGCCAGCAGCCCTACCTACGAGCAGTACTTC.

This clone has more than one count but fewer than ten. The chain is built from TRBV28 and TRBJ2-2; D not certain. V lost 3 bases and J 0 bases, leaving 17 bases between the germline ends. This CDR3 region has 18 residues. The germline V gene encodes CDR1 MDHEN and CDR2 SYDVKM. CDR3 in DNA: TGTGCCAGCAGTTTTGCCCCCCACAGAATAGCGAACACCGGGGAGCTGTTTTTT. Translation: CASSFAPHRIANTGELFF.

This chain uses TRBV6-5 with TRBJ1-2, with no clear D. From germline, CDR1 is MNHEY and CDR2 SVGAGI. The CDR3 spans 12 residues. Trimming removed 7 bases from V and 1 base from J, with 7 bases in between. The CDR3 DNA reads as TGTGCCAGCAAAAGCAGTAACTATGGCTACACCTTC. This gives the protein CASKSSNYGYTF.

The rearrangement links TRBV6-5 to TRBJ1-1, with D unclear. The CDR3 totals 15 residues. Trimming cost V 0 bases and J 1 base, with 9 bases left between them. The germline V gene has CDR1 MNHEY and CDR2 SVGAGI. The chain's CDR3 is CASSYSAWENTEAFF. Here the CDR3 DNA reads TGTGCCAGCAGTTACTCGGCGTGGGAGAACACTGAAGCTTTCTTT.

V and J are TRBV5-1 and TRBJ2-3, with D hard to call. V lost 0 bases and J 0 bases, leaving 5 bases between the germline ends. Germline CDR1 is SGHRS and CDR2 is YFSETQ. The CDR3 sequence is 14 residues long. The CDR3 DNA reads as TGCGCCAGCAGCTTGGAGTTCAGCACAGATACGCAGTATTTT. Translation gives CASSLEFSTDTQYF. The entire variable domain, with the rest obtained from reference TRBV5-1 and TRBJ2-3, is as follows: KAGVTQTPRYLIKTRGQQVTLSCSPISGHRSVSWYQQTPGQGLQFLFEYFSETQRNKGNFPGRFSGRQFSNSRSEMNVSTLELGDSALYLCASSLEFSTDTQYFGPGTRLTVL.

This clone was found once. The rearrangement joins TRBV12-3 or TRBV12-4 to TRBJ2-7; 8 bases agree with TRBD1. The CDR3 spans 12 residues. With V trimmed by 6 bases and J by 7 bases, 5 bases remained unmatched. This chain's CDR3 is CASRRQGLEQYF. The CDR3 DNA sequence: TGTGCCAGCAGAAGACAGGGGCTGGAGCAGTACTTC.

To note about this clone: A junction end diverges from the germline sequence, so it may reflect a read error. V usage is TRBV7-2 and J usage is TRBJ2-3, with 9 bases fitting TRBD2. CDR3 size: 12 residues. CDR1 and CDR2 (germline): SGHTA, FQGNSA. CDR3 in amino acids: CASSLAGRLAVF. CDR3 DNA: TGTGCCAGCAGCTTAGCGGGGCGACTAGCGGTGTTT.

This clone was observed a handful of times. The genes are TRBV7-2 and TRBJ1-1, with 7 positions matching TRBD1. From germline, CDR1 is SGHTA and CDR2 FQGNSA. V gave up 4 bases and J gave up 4 bases; unmatched junction bases: 3. CDR3 length: 13 residues. The CDR3 loop reads CASSSTGTTEAFF. For the CDR3, the DNA is TGTGCCAGCAGCTCGACAGGGACCACTGAAGCTTTCTTT.

This clone showed up just a few times. The genes are TRBV6-6 and TRBJ2-7; 8 bases match TRBD1. Germline lookup yields CDR1 MNHNY and CDR2 SVGAGI (reference sequence). This CDR3 is 17 amino acids long. The junction had 12 bases not matched to a gene; V was cut back by 5 bases and J by 0 bases. The chain's CDR3 is CASSPQGAHQDSYEQYF. CDR3 nucleotides: TGTGCCAGCAGTCCTCAGGGGGCACATCAAGACTCCTACGAGCAGTACTTC.

The V and J genes are TRBV9 and TRBJ2-7; maybe TRBD1 (7 bases). Germline CDR1 and CDR2: SGDLS and YYNGEE. V gave up 3 bases and J gave up 1 base, with 11 bases separating them. The CDR3 is 14 amino acids. For the CDR3, the DNA is TGTGCCAGCAGCGCGCGGGACAGTTCCTACGAGCAGTACTTC. Translating it yields CASSARDSSYEQYF.

The V call is TRBV30, the J call TRBJ2-3; TRBD1 matches 7 bases. Germline CDR1 reads GTSNPN; CDR2 reads SVGIG (reference sequence). V dropped 3 bases and J dropped 8; count of bases not matched to a gene: 11. This CDR3 spans 14 amino acids. The CDR3 DNA sequence: TGTGCCTGGAGCCGACAGGGATCGACGGGTACGCAGTATTTT. It codes for CAWSRQGSTGTQYF.

The CDR3 loop is CASSTLRRAVANEKLFF. CDR3 in DNA: TGTGCCAGCAGCACTCTCCGACGGGCGGTAGCTAATGAAAAACTGTTTTTT. The chain links TRBV28 to TRBJ1-4, with no clear D. V shed 6 bases and J shed 3 bases, with 20 bases lying between them. The CDR3 loop spans 17 amino acids. Germline V gene sequence: CDR1 MDHEN, CDR2 SYDVKM. The full variable domain, completed using reference TRBV28 and TRBJ1-4, is DVKVTQSSRYLVKRTGEKVFLECVQDMDHENMFWYRQDPGLGLRLIYFSYDVKMKEKGDIPEGYSVSREKKERFSLILESASTNQTSMYLCASSTLRRAVANEKLFFGSGTQLSVL.

This chain uses TRBV25-1 with TRBJ1-1, with 7 bases identical to TRBD1. Trimming cost V 3 bases and J 5 bases; bases outside gene matches: 3. From germline, CDR1 is MGHDK and CDR2 SYGVNS. The CDR3 spans 13 residues. CDR3 amino acids: CASSETGRTEAFF. CDR3 nucleotides: TGTGCCAGCAGTGAGACAGGGCGTACTGAAGCTTTCTTT.

The genes are TRBV7-8 and TRBJ1-1, with D hard to call. V dropped 0 bases and J dropped 0 bases, with 5 bases sitting between them. Germline loops: CDR1 SGHVS, CDR2 FQNEAQ. The CDR3 totals 14 residues. The CDR3 bases are TGTGCCAGCAGCTTAGCATCGGTGAACACTGAAGCTTTCTTT. It yields the protein CASSLASVNTEAFF.

The chain joins TRBV30 to TRBJ1-5; possible D gene TRBD1, 5 bases. Germline values: CDR1 GTSNPN, CDR2 SVGIG (reference sequence). Trimming removed 1 base from V and 6 bases from J, with 10 bases in between. The CDR3 has 13 residues. The CDR3 bases are TGTGCCTGGAGTGGGGCAGGGACTCAGCCCCAGCATTTT. This codes for CAWSGAGTQPQHF.

This chain links TRBV6-5 with TRBJ1-2; 9 bases agree with TRBD1. Germline V gene sequence: CDR1 MNHEY, CDR2 SVGAGI. V dropped 4 bases and J dropped 5; count of bases not matched to a gene: 11. The CDR3 covers 16 residues. In DNA form, the CDR3 reads TGTGCCAGCAGTTCAACCCGGGACAGGGTTGGTTATGGCTACACCTTC. It translates to CASSSTRDRVGYGYTF.

V and J are TRBV5-1 and TRBJ1-1; TRBD1 matches at 11 bases. The germline CDR1 and CDR2 sequences are SGHRS and YFSETQ. V lost 4 bases to trimming and J lost 5 bases; unmatched junction nucleotides: 13. The CDR3 covers 17 residues. In DNA, the CDR3 is TGCGCCAGCAGCCGACTAGGACAGGGGGCTGTAAGAACTGAAGCTTTCTTT. This codes for CASSRLGQGAVRTEAFF.

By sample share, this clone is medium-sized. The chain recombines TRBV5-4 with TRBJ2-7, with 7 bases fitting TRBD1. This CDR3 has 16 residues. V was pared by 3 bases and J by 4 bases, with 13 bases of the junction left unmatched. From germline, CDR1 is SGHNT and CDR2 YYREEE (reference sequence). The CDR3 spells CASSSLRQGGAYEQYF. Here the CDR3 DNA reads TGTGCCAGCAGCTCACTTCGACAGGGTGGCGCGTACGAGCAGTACTTC.

This clone was found once. This chain links TRBV7-9 with TRBJ2-2; TRBD2 is a possible D gene (5 bases). Germline CDR1 and CDR2: SEHNR and FQNEAQ (reference sequence). The V gene lost 6 bases and the J gene lost 5 bases, with 13 bases spanning the gap. This CDR3 is 14 amino acids long. For the CDR3, the DNA is TGTGCCAGCAGGCAGGCACGGGATACCGGGGAGCTGTTTTTT. It specifies CASRQARDTGELFF. The full variable domain, with the rest looked up from reference TRBV7-9 and TRBJ2-2, is DTGVSQNPRHKITKRGQNVTFRCDPISEHNRLYWYRQTLGQGPEFLTYFQNEAQLEKSRLLSDRFSAERPKGSFSTLEIQRTEQGDSAMYLCASRQARDTGELFFGEGSRLTVL.

This chain joins TRBV2 and TRBJ1-1; D possibly corresponds to TRBD1 (5 bases). This CDR3 spans 16 amino acids. CDR1 and CDR2 from the germline V gene are SNHLY and FYNNEI. The ends were cut back, 6 bases at V and 4 bases at J, with 21 bases in the middle. This chain's CDR3 is CASSSRQGILGTEAFF. The CDR3 DNA follows: TGTGCCAGCAGCTCTCGCCAGGGCATATTAGGCACTGAAGCTTTCTTT.